This passage covers 10 T cell receptor beta chains from one sample sequenced in a study of early T cells in non-severe SARS-CoV-2 infection. TCRdb used MiXCR to reprocess the 5' RACE reads, holding one entry per CDR3 protein. The sample includes roughly 100,000 distinct CDR3 sequences, about an eighth of them seen just once. Sequencing was done on a sample of whole blood. Every receptor here comes from an adult who was a healthcare worker with PCR-confirmed SARS-CoV-2 infection or an uninfected control (not recorded which).

The rearrangement uses TRBV29-1 and TRBJ2-1; 7 nucleotides align to TRBD2. Germline-derived CDR1 and CDR2 are SQVTM and ANQGSEA. Trimming cost V 2 bases and J 3 bases; bases outside gene matches: 4. The CDR3 is 14 residues long. The CDR3 loop is CSVEWRENYNEQFF. In DNA, the CDR3 is TGCAGCGTTGAATGGCGGGAGAACTACAATGAGCAGTTCTTC.

This clonotype was seen many times. This rearrangement joins TRBV20-1 to TRBJ2-1, with D unresolved. The CDR3 loop spans 14 amino acids. V dropped 1 base and J dropped 3 bases, with 10 bases sitting between them. CDR1 and CDR2 from the germline V gene are DFQATT and SNEGSKA (reference sequence). In DNA, the CDR3 is TGCAGTGCTAGAGTAGTTGTGGGCTACAATGAGCAGTTCTTC. It codes for CSARVVVGYNEQFF.

This clonotype was picked up many times. The V and J genes are TRBV25-1 and TRBJ1-2; the match to TRBD1 covers 12 bases. Germline-derived CDR1 and CDR2 are MGHDK and SYGVNS. The junction had 6 bases not matched to a gene; V was cut back by 2 bases and J by 8 bases. This CDR3 is built from 15 residues. The CDR3 sequence is CASSEPGQGAHGYTF. CDR3 DNA: TGTGCCAGCAGTGAACCGGGACAGGGGGCGCACGGCTACACCTTC.

This clonotype was recorded many times. The chain combines TRBV3-1 with TRBJ1-1; no clear D. The germline CDR1 and CDR2 sequences are LGHDT and YNNKEL (reference sequence). There are 17 residues in the CDR3. V was pared by 4 bases and J by 0 bases, with 18 bases between. CDR3 DNA sequence: TGTGCCAGCAGCCCAACCCAAGTACTTCAAGTGAACACTGAAGCTTTCTTT. This translates into CASSPTQVLQVNTEAFF.

This chain uses TRBV7-2 with TRBJ1-2, with TRBD1 as a possible D gene (6 bases). V gave up 7 bases and J gave up 7 bases, with 16 bases separating them. Looked up from germline, CDR1 is SGHTA and CDR2 is FQGNSA. This CDR3 region has 13 residues. CDR3 sequence reads: CASTTERGAGYTF. The DNA for the CDR3 is TGTGCCAGCACCACCGAACGGGGGGCTGGCTACACCTTC.

This clonotype came up many times. The V call is TRBV28, the J call TRBJ2-2; the match to TRBD2 covers 12 bases. The V segment lost 6 bases and the J segment 7 bases; nucleotides outside the gene matches: 6. Germline V gene data show CDR1 as MDHEN and CDR2 as SYDVKM. The CDR3 contains 15 residues. CDR3 sequence: CASSGRTSGVGELFF. CDR3 DNA: TGTGCCAGCAGCGGACGGACTAGCGGGGTCGGGGAGCTGTTTTTT.

Details on this clonotype: With a much larger clone just one base away, this may be a read error. V gene TRBV6-4 combines with J gene TRBJ2-3; perhaps TRBD2 as D (6 bases). Germline-derived CDR1 and CDR2 are MRHNA and SNTAGT. Trimming pared 4 bases from V and 3 bases from J, leaving 8 bases between. The length of the CDR3 is 13 residues. CDR3 sequence reads: CASSGRGTDTQYF. CDR3 sequence (DNA): TGTGCCAGCAGTGGACGGGGGACAGATACGCAGTATTTT.

This clonotype was counted once. This chain uses TRBV7-2 with TRBJ1-1, with TRBD1 matching 7 bases. Trimming at V came to 5 bases and at J to 11 bases, leaving 8 bases not matched to a gene. The CDR3 consists of 12 residues. Germline V gives CDR1 SGHTA, CDR2 FQGNSA. CDR3 nucleotide sequence: TGTGCCAGCAGCGTACGACAGGGCTTGGCTTTCTTT. It translates to CASSVRQGLAFF.

Points on this clonotype: With a much larger clone just one base away, this may be a read error. The chain combines TRBV7-9 with TRBJ2-7; 7 bases line up with TRBD1. V lost 9 bases to trimming and J lost 0 bases; unmatched junction nucleotides: 11. The CDR3 has 15 amino acids. Germline V gives CDR1 SEHNR, CDR2 FQNEAQ (reference sequence). CDR3 in DNA: TGTGCCAGAAGCCGGACAGGAACCAGCTCCTACGAGCAGTACTTC. Residues: CARSRTGTSSYEQYF.

The chain carries TRBV14 and TRBJ2-1; D unresolved. Germline CDR1 and CDR2: SGHDN and FVKESK. The CDR3 contains 13 residues. V lost 1 base and J lost 9, with 10 bases in between. The CDR3 loop reads CASSQADGSEQFF. Here the CDR3 DNA reads TGTGCCAGCAGCCAAGCGGATGGCAGTGAGCAGTTCTTC.